The entry below describes one T cell receptor (beta chain). The data were produced by immunoSEQ multiplex PCR, yet TCRdb's version contains in-frame clones alone and is incomplete. The table records tens of thousands of clones, around 79% of them present only once. The sample is drawn from a study of blood T cell repertoires in COVID-19. This TCR was recovered from a man in his fifties or sixties with active or convalescent COVID-19. The sample taken for sequencing was peripheral blood.

The CDR3 DNA reads as TGTGCCAGCAGTGAAGCCGGGGGAGACGACAATCAGCCCCAGCATTTT. Amino acid sequence: CASSEAGGDDNQPQHF. The rearrangement links TRBV6-1 to TRBJ1-5; D is possibly TRBD1 (5 bases). CDR1 MNHNS and CDR2 SASEGT come from the germline V gene. This CDR3 region has 16 residues. Trimming removed 0 bases from V and 3 bases from J, with 12 bases in between.